This T cell receptor beta chain is from a study of T cell responses to AZD1222 COVID-19 vaccine. Study-wide results and limits: Spike-specific TCR depth and breadth grew after two AZD1222 doses. It was only after the peak T cell response that any repertoires were sampled. Females outnumbered males among donors, who were mostly white British; clonal diversity was possibly underestimated.

Sequenced by immunoSEQ multiplex PCR; TCRdb stores in-frame clones only, minus some. The profile shows 90,000 to 130,000 clones, 84% of them singletons. Worth noting for this clone: What it binds is not known.

Per the germline V gene, CDR1 is MDHEN and CDR2 is SYDVKM. V was clipped by 6 bases and J by 1 base; unmatched bases: 8. The length of the CDR3 is 16 residues. The receptor was isolated from an adult in good health. This chain uses TRBV28 with TRBJ2-7; 11 positions agree with TRBD2. Sequenced material: peripheral blood, taken on day 0 of AZD1222 vaccination. The chain's CDR3 is CASSLIGTSGSYEQYF. The CDR3 bases are TGTGCCAGCAGCCTGATCGGGACTAGCGGATCCTACGAGCAGTACTTC.